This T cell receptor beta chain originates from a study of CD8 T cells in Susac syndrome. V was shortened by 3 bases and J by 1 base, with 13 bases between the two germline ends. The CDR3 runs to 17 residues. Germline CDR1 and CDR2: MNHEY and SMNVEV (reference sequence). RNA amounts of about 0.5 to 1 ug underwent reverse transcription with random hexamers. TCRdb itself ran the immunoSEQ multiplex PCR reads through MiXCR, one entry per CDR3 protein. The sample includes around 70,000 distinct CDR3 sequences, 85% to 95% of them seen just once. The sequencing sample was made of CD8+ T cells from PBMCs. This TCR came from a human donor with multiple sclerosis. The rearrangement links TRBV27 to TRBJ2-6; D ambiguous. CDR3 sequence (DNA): TGTGCCAGCAGTTTGTCAGAGGCCCTATCTGGGGCCAACGTCCTGACTTTC. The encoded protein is CASSLSEALSGANVLTF.